The 8 T cell receptor beta chains listed next were all sequenced from one sample in a study of T cell responses to AZD1222 COVID-19 vaccine. The data were produced by immunoSEQ multiplex PCR, yet TCRdb's version contains in-frame clones alone and is incomplete. The data hold about 130,000 clones, with roughly 88% observed a single time. The input for sequencing was peripheral blood, taken on day 0 of AZD1222 vaccination. These receptors were collected from an adult in good health.

This chain uses TRBV5-1 with TRBJ1-2; TRBD1 agrees at 8 bases. J was trimmed by 7 bases and V by 4 bases; bases with no gene match: 9. From germline, CDR1 is SGHRS and CDR2 YFSETQ. CDR3 length: 14 amino acids. CDR3: CASSLDREGFGYTF. CDR3 coding DNA: TGCGCCAGCAGCCTGGACAGGGAAGGATTTGGCTACACCTTC.

The chain is built from TRBV5-4 and TRBJ2-7, with 9 bases lining up with TRBD1. CDR3 size: 17 residues. Germline V gives CDR1 SGHNT, CDR2 YYREEE (reference sequence). The junction had 12 bases not matched to a gene; V was cut back by 3 bases and J by 2 bases. CDR3 nucleotides: TGTGCCAGCAGCTGGGATACCGGGACAGGGTACCCCTACGAGCAGTACTTC. It translates to CASSWDTGTGYPYEQYF. Full variable domain (rest looked up from reference TRBV5-4 and TRBJ2-7): ETGVTQSPTHLIKTRGQQVTLRCSSQSGHNTVSWYQQALGQGPQFIFQYYREEENGRGNFPPRFSGLQFPNYSSELNVNALELDDSALYLCASSWDTGTGYPYEQYFGPGTRLTVT.

The chain recombines TRBV7-3 with TRBJ2-2; 9 positions agree with TRBD2. With V trimmed by 8 bases and J by 3 bases, 4 bases remained unmatched. The germline V gene encodes CDR1 SGHTA and CDR2 FQGTGA. The CDR3 length is 14 residues. The CDR3: CASSLAGYTGELFF. The CDR3 nucleotides are TGTGCCAGCTCCCTAGCGGGATACACCGGGGAGCTGTTTTTT. Together with reference TRBV7-3 and TRBJ2-2, the CDR3 gives the full variable domain: GAGVSQTPSNKVTEKGKYVELRCDPISGHTALYWYRQSLGQGPEFLIYFQGTGAADDSGLPNDRFFAVRPEGSVSTLKIQRTERGDSAVYLCASSLAGYTGELFFGEGSRLTVL.

The chain carries TRBV10-1 and TRBJ2-7; 10 bases match TRBD2. The CDR3 runs 16 residues. Germline CDR1 WNHNN, CDR2 SYGVQD (reference sequence). The ends lost 3 bases at V and 5 bases at J; junction bases unmatched: 10. The CDR3 loop reads CASSEGASGGLDEQYF. CDR3 DNA sequence: TGCGCCAGCAGTGAAGGCGCTAGCGGGGGCCTGGACGAGCAGTACTTC.

The rearrangement links TRBV14 to TRBJ1-5; D gene ambiguous. V was trimmed by 1 base and J by 5 bases, leaving 6 bases between them. The germline gives CDR1 SGHDN, CDR2 FVKESK. The CDR3 length is 13 residues. DNA for the CDR3: TGTGCCAGCAGCCAAGGTTACTATCAGCCCCAGCATTTT. Translated: CASSQGYYQPQHF.

The chain employs TRBV7-2 and TRBJ2-7, with D possibly TRBD2 on 5 matching bases. The V and J ends lost 8 bases and 1 base respectively, with 21 bases between them. CDR3 length: 16 amino acids. Germline CDR1 reads SGHTA; CDR2 reads FQGNSA. DNA for the CDR3: TGTGCCAGCCTAACAATCGATACCCGGGGATCCTACGAGCAGTACTTC. Amino acid sequence: CASLTIDTRGSYEQYF. Variable domain in full (rest from reference TRBV7-2 and TRBJ2-7): GAGVSQSPSNKVTEKGKDVELRCDPISGHTALYWYRQSLGQGLEFLIYFQGNSAPDKSGLPSDRFSAERTGGSVSTLTIQRTQQEDSAVYLCASLTIDTRGSYEQYFGPGTRLTVT.

The chain uses TRBV5-4 and TRBJ1-2, with 7 bases aligning to TRBD1. With 2 bases clipped from V and 7 bases from J, the junction kept 8 bases outside the gene matches. Germline CDR1 and CDR2: SGHNT and YYREEE (reference sequence). There are 14 residues in the CDR3. CDR3 loop: CASSLIRGGAGYTF. For the CDR3, the DNA is TGTGCCAGCAGCTTAATCAGAGGGGGCGCTGGCTACACCTTC.

The rearrangement uses TRBV5-8 and TRBJ2-1; D is possibly TRBD2 (6 bases). CDR1 is SGHTS and CDR2 is YDEGEE in the germline V gene. This CDR3 region has 18 residues. Trimming removed 2 bases at V and 2 bases at J, with 20 bases between. The CDR3, as DNA: TGTGCCAGCAGCTTTGCCTCTTGGGGGGAGCGCACCTACAATGAGCAGTTCTTC. Translation gives CASSFASWGERTYNEQFF. The full variable domain, completed using reference TRBV5-8 and TRBJ2-1, is EAGVTQSPTHLIKTRGQQATLRCSPISGHTSVYWYQQALGLGLQFLLWYDEGEERNRGNFPPRFSGRQFPNYSSELNVNALELEDSALYLCASSFASWGERTYNEQFFGPGTRLTVL.